The source of this TCR beta chain is a study of identical twins. There are a few counts of this clonotype. Antigen: not known. General study findings and limits: Compared with models, monozygotic twins showed more out-of-frame TCR alpha sharing. Abundant cord blood beta clonotypes carried fewer insertions; memory repertoires showed none.

Only healthy Caucasians were included as donors. This CDR3 contains 17 residues. Germline-derived CDR1 and CDR2 are SGDLS and YYNGEE. After removal of 0 bases from V and 4 bases from J, the junction contained 8 bases not matched to a gene. A universal primer site was created by template switching, with the cDNA bearing unique molecular identifiers. TCRdb used MiXCR to reprocess the 5' RACE reads, holding one entry per CDR3 protein. The sample records 510,000 or so distinct CDR3 sequences, 13% to 15% being singletons. These data were also reused for a study on yellow fever vaccine responses in identical twins.

The TCR originated in a woman younger than 35 in good health. Material: CD4+ T cells sorted from blood. This sequence joins TRBV9 and TRBJ2-5; TRBD2 matches at 11 bases. CDR3 bases: TGTGCCAGCAGCGTAGGATCTCTAGCGGGAGGTGGAGAGACCCAGTACTTC. Translating it yields CASSVGSLAGGGETQYF. The complete variable domain, with remaining parts taken from reference TRBV9 and TRBJ2-5, reads DSGVTQTPKHLITATGQRVTLRCSPRSGDLSVYWYQQSLDQGLQFLIQYYNGEERAKGNILERFSAQQFPDLHSELNLSSLELGDSALYFCASSVGSLAGGGETQYFGPGTRLLVL.